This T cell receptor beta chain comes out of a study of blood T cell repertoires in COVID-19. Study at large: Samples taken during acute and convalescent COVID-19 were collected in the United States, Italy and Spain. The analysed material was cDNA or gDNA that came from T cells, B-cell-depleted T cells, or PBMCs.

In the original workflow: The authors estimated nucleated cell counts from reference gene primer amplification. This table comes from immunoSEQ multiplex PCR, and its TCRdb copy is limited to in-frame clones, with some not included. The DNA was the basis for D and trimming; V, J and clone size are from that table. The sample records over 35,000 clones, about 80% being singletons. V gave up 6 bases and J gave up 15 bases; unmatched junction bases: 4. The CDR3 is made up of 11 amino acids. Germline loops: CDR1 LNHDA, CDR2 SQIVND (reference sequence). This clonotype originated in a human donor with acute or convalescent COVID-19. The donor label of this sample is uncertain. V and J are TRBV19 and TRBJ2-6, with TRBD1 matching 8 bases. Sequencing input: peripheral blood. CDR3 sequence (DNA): TGTGCCAGTAGAGACAGGGGAAACCTGACTTTC. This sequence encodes CASRDRGNLTF.